This T cell receptor (beta chain) originates from a study of blood T cell repertoires in COVID-19. Study summary: Whether acute or convalescent, the COVID-19 samples came from the United States, Italy and Spain.

Original processing notes: Amplification from reference gene primers served as the basis for estimated nucleated cell counts. TCRdb keeps only in-frame clones here, not all; method: immunoSEQ multiplex PCR. V, J and clone size are taken as reported in that table, and D and trimming were inferred from the DNA itself. The sample has 200,000 to 250,000 clones; approximately 80% are singletons. The length of the CDR3 is 12 residues. V was trimmed by 5 bases and J by 2 bases, leaving 3 bases between them. The germline V gene has CDR1 LGHDT and CDR2 YNNKEL (reference sequence). This clone has only one observation.

This rearrangement joins TRBV3-1 (or the pseudogene TRBV3-2) to TRBJ2-2; D gene ambiguous. This TCR came from a woman older than 75 with COVID-19, enrolled during active disease. The specimen sequenced was peripheral blood. The CDR3 nucleotides read TGTGCCAGCAGCTCAAACACCGGGGAGCTGTTTTTT. It specifies CASSSNTGELFF.